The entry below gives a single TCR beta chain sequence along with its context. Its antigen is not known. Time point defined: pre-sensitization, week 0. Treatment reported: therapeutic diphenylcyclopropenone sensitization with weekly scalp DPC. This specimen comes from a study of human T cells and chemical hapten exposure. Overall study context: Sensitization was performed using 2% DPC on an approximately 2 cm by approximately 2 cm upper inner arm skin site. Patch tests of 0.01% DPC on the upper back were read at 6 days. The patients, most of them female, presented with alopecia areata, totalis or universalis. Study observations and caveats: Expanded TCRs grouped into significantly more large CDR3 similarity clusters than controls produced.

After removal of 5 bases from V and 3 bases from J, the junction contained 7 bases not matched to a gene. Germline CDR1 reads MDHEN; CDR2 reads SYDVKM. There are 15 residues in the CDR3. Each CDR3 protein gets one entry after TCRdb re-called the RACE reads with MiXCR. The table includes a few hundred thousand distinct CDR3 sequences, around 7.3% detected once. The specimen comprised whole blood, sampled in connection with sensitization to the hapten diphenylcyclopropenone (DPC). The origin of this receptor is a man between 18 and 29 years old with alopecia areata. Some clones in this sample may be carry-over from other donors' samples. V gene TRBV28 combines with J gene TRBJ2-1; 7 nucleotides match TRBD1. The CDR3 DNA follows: TGTGCCAGCAGTCTAAGGGGGCCCTTCTACAATGAGCAGTTCTTC. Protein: CASSLRGPFYNEQFF.